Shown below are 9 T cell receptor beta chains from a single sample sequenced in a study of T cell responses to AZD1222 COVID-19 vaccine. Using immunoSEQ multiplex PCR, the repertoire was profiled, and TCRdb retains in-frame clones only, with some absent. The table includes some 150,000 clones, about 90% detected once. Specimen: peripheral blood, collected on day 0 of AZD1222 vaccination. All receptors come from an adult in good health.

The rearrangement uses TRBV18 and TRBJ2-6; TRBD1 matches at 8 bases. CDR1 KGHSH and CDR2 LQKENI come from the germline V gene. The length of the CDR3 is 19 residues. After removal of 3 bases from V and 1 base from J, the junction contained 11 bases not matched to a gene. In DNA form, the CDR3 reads TGTGCCAGCTCACCGCCCGGACAGGGCCTTGGGTCTGGGGCCAACGTCCTGACTTTC. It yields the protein CASSPPGQGLGSGANVLTF. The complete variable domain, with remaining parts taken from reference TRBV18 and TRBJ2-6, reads NAGVMQNPRHLVRRRGQEARLRCSPMKGHSHVYWYRQLPEEGLKFMVYLQKENIIDESGMPKERFSAEFPKEGPSILRIQQVVRGDSAAYFCASSPPGQGLGSGANVLTFGAGSRLTVL.

The CDR3 loop is CASRRGLLYEQYF. In DNA form, the CDR3 reads TGTGCCAGCAGGAGGGGACTCCTCTACGAGCAGTACTTC. The chain links TRBV28 to TRBJ2-7; TRBD2 might be the D (6 bases). V was cut by 6 bases and J by 3 bases, with 12 bases left in between. Per germline, CDR1 MDHEN and CDR2 SYDVKM. This CDR3 spans 13 amino acids.

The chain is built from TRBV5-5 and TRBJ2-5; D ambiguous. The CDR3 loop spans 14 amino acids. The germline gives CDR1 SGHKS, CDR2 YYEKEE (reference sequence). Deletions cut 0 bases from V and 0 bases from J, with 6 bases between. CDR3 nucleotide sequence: TGTGCCAGCAGCTTGGCAGCAAACCAAGAGACCCAGTACTTC. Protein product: CASSLAANQETQYF.

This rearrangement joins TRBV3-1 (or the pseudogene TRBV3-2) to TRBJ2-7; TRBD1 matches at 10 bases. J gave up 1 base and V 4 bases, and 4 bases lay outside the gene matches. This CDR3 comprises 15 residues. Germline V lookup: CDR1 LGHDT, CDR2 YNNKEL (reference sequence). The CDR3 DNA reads TGTGCCAGCAGCCCCGGGACAGGGGCGTCCTACGAGCAGTACTTC. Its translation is CASSPGTGASYEQYF.

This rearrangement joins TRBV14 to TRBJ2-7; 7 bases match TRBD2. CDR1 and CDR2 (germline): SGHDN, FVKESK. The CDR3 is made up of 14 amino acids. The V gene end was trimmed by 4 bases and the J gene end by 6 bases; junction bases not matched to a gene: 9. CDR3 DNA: TGTGCCAGCAGCCGCCCTGGCGGGAGAGGCGAGCAGTACTTC. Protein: CASSRPGGRGEQYF.

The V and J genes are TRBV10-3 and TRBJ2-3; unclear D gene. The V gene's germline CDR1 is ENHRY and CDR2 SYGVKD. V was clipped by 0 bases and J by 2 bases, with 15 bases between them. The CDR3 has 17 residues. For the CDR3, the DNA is TGTGCCATCAGTGAGTCTCTGCCAACAAGAAACACAGATACGCAGTATTTT. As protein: CAISESLPTRNTDTQYF.

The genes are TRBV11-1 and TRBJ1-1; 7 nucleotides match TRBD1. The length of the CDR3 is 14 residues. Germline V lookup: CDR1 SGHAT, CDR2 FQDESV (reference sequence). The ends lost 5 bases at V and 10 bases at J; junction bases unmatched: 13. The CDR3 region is CASSRRQGQTRAFF. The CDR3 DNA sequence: TGTGCCAGCAGCCGAAGACAGGGTCAGACTCGAGCTTTCTTT.

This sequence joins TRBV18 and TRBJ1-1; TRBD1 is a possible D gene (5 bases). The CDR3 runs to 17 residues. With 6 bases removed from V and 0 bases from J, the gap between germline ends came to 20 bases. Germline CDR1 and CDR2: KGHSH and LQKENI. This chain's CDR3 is CASSRLGHQAMNTEAFF. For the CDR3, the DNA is TGTGCCAGCTCCCGTCTTGGACATCAGGCAATGAACACTGAAGCTTTCTTT.

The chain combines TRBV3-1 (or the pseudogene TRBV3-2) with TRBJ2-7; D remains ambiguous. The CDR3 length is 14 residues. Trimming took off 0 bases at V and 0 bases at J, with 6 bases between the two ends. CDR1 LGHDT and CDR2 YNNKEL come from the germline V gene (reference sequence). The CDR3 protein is CASSQDVTSYEQYF. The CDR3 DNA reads TGTGCCAGCAGCCAAGATGTAACCTCCTACGAGCAGTACTTC.